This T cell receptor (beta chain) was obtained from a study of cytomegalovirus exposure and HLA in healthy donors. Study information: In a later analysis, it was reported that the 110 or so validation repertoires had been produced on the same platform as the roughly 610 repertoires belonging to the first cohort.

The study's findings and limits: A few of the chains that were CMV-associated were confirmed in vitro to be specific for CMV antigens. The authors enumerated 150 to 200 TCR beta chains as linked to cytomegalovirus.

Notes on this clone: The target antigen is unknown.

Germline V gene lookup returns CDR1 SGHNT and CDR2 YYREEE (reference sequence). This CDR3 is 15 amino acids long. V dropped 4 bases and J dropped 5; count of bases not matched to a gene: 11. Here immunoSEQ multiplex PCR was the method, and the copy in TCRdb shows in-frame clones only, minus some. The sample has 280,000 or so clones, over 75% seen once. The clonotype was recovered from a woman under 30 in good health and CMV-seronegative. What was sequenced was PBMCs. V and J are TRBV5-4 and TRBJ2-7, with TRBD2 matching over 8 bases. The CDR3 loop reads CASSLAAGEKDEQYF. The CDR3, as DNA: TGTGCCAGCAGCCTGGCAGCGGGAGAAAAGGACGAGCAGTACTTC.